These T cell receptor beta chains were read from a single sample in a study of a mutant IDH1 vaccine in newly diagnosed glioma. Profiled with immunoSEQ multiplex PCR; TCRdb holds only in-frame clones, not every one. The repertoire has 50,000 to 55,000 clones, 78% of them found once; the top ten carry roughly 5%. For these receptors, no antigen is known. This sample comprised PBMCs, obtained from a glioma patient whose treatment included an IDH1 peptide vaccine. The receptors originated from a man in his fifties or sixties with glioma. Each CDR3 is given with its conserved first and last residue. D genes are given only for firm matches.

v_gene: TRBV25-1; d_gene: TRBD2; CDR3aa: CASTPGPRQGAGAQYF
v_gene: TRBV4-1; d_gene: TRBD1; CDR3aa: CASSHPSGGAGGGPLHF
v_gene: TRBV19; d_gene: .; CDR3aa: CASSILSSNQPQHF
v_gene: TRBV7-9; d_gene: .; CDR3aa: CASGRQETQYF
v_gene: TRBV10-3; d_gene: .; CDR3aa: CAISGGFNQPQHF
v_gene: TRBV2; d_gene: TRBD2; CDR3aa: CASSEVGTRATDTQYF
v_gene: TRBV6-5; d_gene: TRBD1; CDR3aa: CASQGGYGYTF
v_gene: TRBV25-1; d_gene: .; CDR3aa: CAVGGGETQYF
v_gene: TRBV6-5; d_gene: .; CDR3aa: CASSRETGGLPQHF
v_gene: TRBV11-3; d_gene: .; CDR3aa: CASSLSRADIQYF
v_gene: TRBV30; d_gene: .; CDR3aa: CAWSRDRTNSPLHF
v_gene: TRBV14; d_gene: .; CDR3aa: CASSQDRKWGFRPQHF
v_gene: TRBV6-5; d_gene: TRBD1; CDR3aa: CASRTGGDEQYF
v_gene: TRBV20-1; d_gene: .; CDR3aa: CSASVGETQYF
v_gene: TRBV6-1; d_gene: .; CDR3aa: CASSGDGVNTEAFF
v_gene: TRBV7-9; d_gene: TRBD1; CDR3aa: CASSLDGGQGRAGELFF
v_gene: TRBV7-2; d_gene: .; CDR3aa: CASSLGRLSQPQHF
v_gene: TRBV7-6; d_gene: TRBD1; CDR3aa: CASSSGQQETQYF
v_gene: TRBV21-1; d_gene: .; CDR3aa: CASIKESGASSYEQYF
v_gene: TRBV7-2; d_gene: .; CDR3aa: CASSARGTEAFF
v_gene: TRBV20-1; d_gene: .; CDR3aa: CSARLGNTIYF
v_gene: TRBV7-2; d_gene: TRBD1; CDR3aa: CASSLRAGGTGELFF
v_gene: TRBV4-1; d_gene: .; CDR3aa: CASSRDSTLLTEAFF
v_gene: TRBV11-2; d_gene: .; CDR3aa: CASSLRTEAFF
v_gene: TRBV2; d_gene: TRBD1; CDR3aa: CASLRDRGLVNEKLFF
v_gene: TRBV30; d_gene: TRBD1; CDR3aa: CAFGQGQYNEQFF
v_gene: TRBV4-1; d_gene: .; CDR3aa: CASSQAGGGTEAFF
v_gene: TRBV27; d_gene: .; CDR3aa: CASSLLLHLERYNEQFF
v_gene: TRBV5-1; d_gene: TRBD2; CDR3aa: CASRRGLAGGGTGELFF
v_gene: TRBV11-2; d_gene: TRBD1; CDR3aa: CASSLDAGGYQPQHF
v_gene: TRBV7-2; d_gene: .; CDR3aa: CASSLVGSEKLFF
v_gene: TRBV5-4; d_gene: .; CDR3aa: CASGLQGTSYEQYF
v_gene: TRBV5-5; d_gene: .; CDR3aa: CASSLAGSFGYTF
v_gene: TRBV30; d_gene: .; CDR3aa: CAYSQATGANVLTF
v_gene: TRBV2; d_gene: .; CDR3aa: CASSEEALYGYTF
v_gene: TRBV2; d_gene: .; CDR3aa: CASTSGETQYF
v_gene: TRBV5-8; d_gene: .; CDR3aa: CASSLAFGKGYNEQFF
v_gene: TRBV7-8; d_gene: .; CDR3aa: CASSLGYSYEQYF
v_gene: TRBV6-1; d_gene: .; CDR3aa: CASSDNSNQPQHF
v_gene: TRBV5-6; d_gene: .; CDR3aa: CASSEGTAYEQYF